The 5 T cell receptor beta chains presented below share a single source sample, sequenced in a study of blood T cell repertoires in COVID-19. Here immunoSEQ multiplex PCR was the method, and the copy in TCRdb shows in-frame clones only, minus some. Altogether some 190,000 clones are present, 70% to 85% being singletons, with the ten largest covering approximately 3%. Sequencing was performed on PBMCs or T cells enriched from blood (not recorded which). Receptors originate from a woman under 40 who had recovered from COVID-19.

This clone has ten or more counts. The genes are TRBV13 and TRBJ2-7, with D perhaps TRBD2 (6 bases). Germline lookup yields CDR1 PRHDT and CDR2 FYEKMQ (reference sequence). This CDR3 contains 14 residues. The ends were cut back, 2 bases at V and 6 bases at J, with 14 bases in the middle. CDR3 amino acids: CASSLRNAGSEQYF. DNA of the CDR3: TGTGCCAGCAGCTTACGGAACGCGGGGTCCGAGCAGTACTTC.

For the CDR3, the DNA is TGCAGCGTTGGTACGGGACAGGGAGTGGTCTATGGCTACACCTTC. It translates to CSVGTGQGVVYGYTF. V usage is TRBV29-1 and J usage is TRBJ1-2; 9 nucleotides agree with TRBD1. The CDR3 runs to 15 residues. Germline V gene lookup returns CDR1 SQVTM and CDR2 ANQGSEA. J was trimmed by 4 bases and V by 4 bases; bases with no gene match: 10. Based on the CDR3 plus reference TRBV29-1 and TRBJ1-2, the full variable domain is SAVISQKPSRDICQRGTSLTIQCQVDSQVTMMFWYRQQPGQSLTLIATANQGSEATYESGFVIDKFPISRPNLTFSTLTVSNMSPEDSSIYLCSVGTGQGVVYGYTFGSGTRLTVV.

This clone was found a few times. CDR3 DNA sequence: TGTGCCTGGAGTTCGGGACAGGGGGGCTACGAGCAGTACTTC. Protein sequence: CAWSSGQGGYEQYF. The chain uses TRBV30 and TRBJ2-7, with TRBD1 identical over 11 bases. CDR3 length: 14 amino acids. CDR1 is GTSNPN, CDR2 SVGIG, per germline (reference sequence). Trimming cost V 2 bases and J 3 bases; bases outside gene matches: 3.

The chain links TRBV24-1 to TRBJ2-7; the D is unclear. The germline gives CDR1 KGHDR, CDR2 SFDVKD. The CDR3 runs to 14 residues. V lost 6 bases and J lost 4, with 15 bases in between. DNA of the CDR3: TGTGCCACCAGTCCAAAAGCAACCATATACGAGCAGTACGTC. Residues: CATSPKATIYEQYV.

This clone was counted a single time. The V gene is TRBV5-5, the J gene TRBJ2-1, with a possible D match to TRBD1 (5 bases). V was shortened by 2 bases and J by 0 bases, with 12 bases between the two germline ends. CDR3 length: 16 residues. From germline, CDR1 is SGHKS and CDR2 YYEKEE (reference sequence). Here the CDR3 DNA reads TGTGCCAGCAGCTTTTCCCCCAGGGTCTCCTACAATGAGCAGTTCTTC. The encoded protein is CASSFSPRVSYNEQFF.